This T cell receptor beta chain is from a study of regulatory T cells in long-lasting Graves disease. Study-level background: Antithyroid drug intake by newly diagnosed Graves' patients had lasted under 3 months.

Combining iRepertoire HTBI primers with Arm-PCR of CDR3 regions, the authors built TCR beta libraries. The authors' processing: Segment identification across samples yielded 50 to 80 TRBV and approximately 15 TRBJ segments. TCRdb redid the calling of the multiplex PCR reads with MiXCR, one entry per CDR3 protein. The V and J calls here are based on TCRdb, not the publication. The sample consists of 450,000 to 600,000 distinct CDR3 sequences, roughly 13% of them appearing once. This CDR3 is built from 14 residues. Deletions cut 4 bases from V and 2 bases from J, with 13 bases between. Germline V lookup: CDR1 SGHRS, CDR2 YFSETQ. Time point here: newly diagnosed GD, antithyroid drugs for less than 3 months. Making the TCR library involved RNA that had been extracted from PBMCs. The table lists this clonotype with many counts. Another study also made use of these data, one on T cells in Graves' hyperthyroidism and ophthalmopathy. As that study records: Initially, a first-round RT-PCR of the TCR CDR3 employed the HTBI primer set. Most expanded thyroid clonotypes above 0.001 also appeared in blood.

Source: peripheral blood mononuclear cells (PBMCs), taken at new diagnosis, from a patient treated with antithyroid drugs. The V call is TRBV5-1, the J call TRBJ2-7; D may be TRBD2 (5 bases). This receptor was taken from a man aged 30 to 39 with Graves disease. The CDR3 region has the DNA TGCGCCAGCAGCACCCGGGGAGTTCCCTACGAGCAGTACTTC. It is translated as CASSTRGVPYEQYF.